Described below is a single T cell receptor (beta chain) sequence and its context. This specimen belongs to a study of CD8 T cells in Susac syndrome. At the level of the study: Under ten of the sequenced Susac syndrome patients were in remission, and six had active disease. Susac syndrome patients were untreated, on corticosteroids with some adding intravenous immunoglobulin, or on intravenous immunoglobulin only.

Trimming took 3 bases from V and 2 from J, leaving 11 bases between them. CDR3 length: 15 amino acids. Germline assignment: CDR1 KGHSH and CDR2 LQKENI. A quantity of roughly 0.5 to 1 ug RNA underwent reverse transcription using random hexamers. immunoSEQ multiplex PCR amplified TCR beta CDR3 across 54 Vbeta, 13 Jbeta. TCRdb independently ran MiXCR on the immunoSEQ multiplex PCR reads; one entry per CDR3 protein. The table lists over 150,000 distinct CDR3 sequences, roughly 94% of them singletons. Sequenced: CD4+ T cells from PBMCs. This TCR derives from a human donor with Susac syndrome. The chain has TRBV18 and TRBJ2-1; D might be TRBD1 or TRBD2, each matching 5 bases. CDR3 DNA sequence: TGTGCCAGCTCACCTATGAAGGGACCCTACAATGAGCAGTTCTTC. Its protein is CASSPMKGPYNEQFF. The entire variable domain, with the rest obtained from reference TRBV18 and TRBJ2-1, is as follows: NAGVMQNPRHLVRRRGQEARLRCSPMKGHSHVYWYRQLPEEGLKFMVYLQKENIIDESGMPKERFSAEFPKEGPSILRIQQVVRGDSAAYFCASSPMKGPYNEQFFGPGTRLTVL.